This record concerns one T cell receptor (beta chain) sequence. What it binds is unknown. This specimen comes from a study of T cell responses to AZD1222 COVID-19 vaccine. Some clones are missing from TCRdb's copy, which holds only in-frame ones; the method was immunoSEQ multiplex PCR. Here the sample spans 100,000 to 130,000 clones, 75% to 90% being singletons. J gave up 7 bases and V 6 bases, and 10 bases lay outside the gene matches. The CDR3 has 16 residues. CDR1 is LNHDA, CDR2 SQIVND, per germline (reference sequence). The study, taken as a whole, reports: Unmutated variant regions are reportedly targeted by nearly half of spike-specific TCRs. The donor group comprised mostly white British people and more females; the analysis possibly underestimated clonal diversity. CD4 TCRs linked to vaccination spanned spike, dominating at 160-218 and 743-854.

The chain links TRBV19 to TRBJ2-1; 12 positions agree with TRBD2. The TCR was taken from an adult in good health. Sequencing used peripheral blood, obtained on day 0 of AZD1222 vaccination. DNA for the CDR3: TGTGCCAGTAGCGATCCCGGGACTAGCGGGTTTAATGAGCAGTTCTTC. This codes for CASSDPGTSGFNEQFF.